The next 12 T cell receptor beta chains were all read from a single sample in a study of post-analysis software for immune sequencing data. Study conclusions and caveats: TRBV5-6, TRBV5-1 and TRBV20-1 were among 4 or 5 TRBV segments more frequent in patients than controls.

Libraries were made from TCR beta cDNA, and they carried unique molecular identifiers. TCRdb reanalysed the PCR reads using MiXCR and keeps one entry per CDR3 protein. The data show approximately 460,000 distinct CDR3 sequences, less than 45% seen once. Their antigens remain unidentified. Sequenced material: blood. The receptors were gathered from a girl between 5 and 17 years old with multiple sclerosis.

The chain recombines TRBV6-5 with TRBJ2-3; D is possibly TRBD2 (5 bases). The CDR3 spans 16 residues. Between the trimmed V and J ends, which lost 2 bases and 2 bases, there was a span of 14 bases. Germline V gene lookup returns CDR1 MNHEY and CDR2 SVGAGI. The CDR3 nucleotides are TGTGCCAGCAGTTACCGCGGGCGGGCCAACACAGATACGCAGTATTTT. Protein product: CASSYRGRANTDTQYF.

This chain connects TRBV7-8 to TRBJ2-1, with 11 bases identical to TRBD2. Matching the DNA end better, TRBJ2-7 makes the J call doubtful. Looked up from germline, CDR1 is SGHVS and CDR2 is FQNEAQ. This CDR3 has 15 residues. Written as DNA, the CDR3 is TGTGCCAGCAGCAATAGCGGGAGGGCCGACAATGAGCAGTACTTC. It encodes CASSNSGRADNEQYF.

The rearrangement joins TRBV29-1 to TRBJ2-4, with TRBD2 identical over 9 bases. CDR3 length equals 16 residues. Trimming cost V 2 bases and J 8 bases; bases outside gene matches: 13. CDR1 and CDR2 from the germline V gene are SQVTM and ANQGSEA. The CDR3 nucleotides read TGCAGCGTTGAATATCGTGGTAGCGGGAGTAGGGACATTCAGTACTTC. Protein sequence: CSVEYRGSGSRDIQYF.

On this clonotype itself: The junction does not match germline at one end; this may be a read error. V is TRBV4-1 and J is TRBJ1-3, with D hard to call. The CDR3 runs to 15 residues. Germline CDR1 reads MGHRA; CDR2 reads YSYEKL. CDR3 region: CASSQFQVSGNTIYF. CDR3 bases: TGCGCTAGCAGCCAATTTCAGGTCTCTGGAAACACCATATATTTT.

V usage is TRBV12-3 or TRBV12-4 and J usage is TRBJ2-1; 10 bases are a match to TRBD2. J gave up 7 bases and V 6 bases, and 12 bases lay outside the gene matches. The CDR3 is made up of 16 amino acids. The CDR3 coding sequence is TGTGCCAGCAGGCACCGCCCTAGCGGGAGTACTAATGAGCAGTTCTTC. Amino acids: CASRHRPSGSTNEQFF.

This clonotype was recorded a few times. The chain joins TRBV5-1 to TRBJ2-7, with D perhaps TRBD1 or TRBD2 (5 bases each). The CDR3 totals 15 residues. The germline CDR1 and CDR2 sequences are SGHRS and YFSETQ. V was cut by 0 bases and J by 3 bases, with 13 bases left in between. CDR3 sequence (DNA): TGCGCCAGCAGCTTGGAGGGGAGTCGTAGCTACGAGCAGTACTTC. Translated: CASSLEGSRSYEQYF.

The V call is TRBV5-1, the J call TRBJ1-1; D remains unclear. V lost 5 bases and J 0 bases, leaving 8 bases between the germline ends. The CDR3 is 13 amino acids. Germline V lookup: CDR1 SGHRS, CDR2 YFSETQ. The chain's CDR3 is CASRLIMNTEAFF. The CDR3 nucleotides are TGCGCCAGCAGGCTAATCATGAACACTGAAGCTTTCTTT. The full variable domain, completed using reference TRBV5-1 and TRBJ1-1, is KAGVTQTPRYLIKTRGQQVTLSCSPISGHRSVSWYQQTPGQGLQFLFEYFSETQRNKGNFPGRFSGRQFSNSRSEMNVSTLELGDSALYLCASRLIMNTEAFFGQGTRLTVV.

The chain couples TRBV2 to TRBJ2-7; 7 nucleotides agree with TRBD2. Germline trimming cut 0 bases from V and 2 bases from J; bases unmatched to any gene: 4. CDR1 and CDR2 from the germline V gene are SNHLY and FYNNEI. CDR3 length: 15 amino acids. As DNA, the CDR3 is TGTGCCAGCAGTGAAGCGGGAGGGCAGGCCTACGAGCAGTACTTC. Its translation: CASSEAGGQAYEQYF.

This clonotype turned up a few times. The V and J genes are TRBV7-2 and TRBJ2-1; 9 bases match TRBD1. CDR1 and CDR2 (germline): SGHTA, FQGNSA. The CDR3 covers 16 residues. With V trimmed by 5 bases and J by 3 bases, 8 bases remained unmatched. CDR3 DNA: TGTGCCAGCAGCCTCGCCGTGGGACAGGGCTACAATGAGCAGTTCTTC. Its translation: CASSLAVGQGYNEQFF.

The chain links TRBV6-5 to TRBJ1-2, with 7 positions matching TRBD1. The CDR3 runs 13 residues. Germline lookup yields CDR1 MNHEY and CDR2 SVGAGI. V gave up 2 bases and J gave up 3 bases; unmatched junction bases: 0. The CDR3 is CASSYQGDYGYTF. The CDR3 DNA sequence: TGTGCCAGCAGTTACCAGGGGGACTATGGCTACACCTTC.

This clonotype was observed a single time. V usage is TRBV28 and J usage is TRBJ2-7; 8 bases align to TRBD2. Germline assignment: CDR1 MDHEN and CDR2 SYDVKM. This CDR3 has 15 amino acids. J gave up 0 bases and V 3 bases, and 4 bases lay outside the gene matches. CDR3 region: CASSFSRGGSYEQYF. The CDR3 region has the DNA TGTGCCAGCAGTTTCTCTCGGGGGGGCTCCTACGAGCAGTACTTC.

The chain couples TRBV6-1 to TRBJ2-3, with 7 bases matching TRBD2. Trimming cost V 5 bases and J 2 bases; bases outside gene matches: 16. This CDR3 has 18 residues. Germline CDR1 MNHNS, CDR2 SASEGT. The CDR3 nucleotides are TGTGCCAGCAGTCCCCAAATGTATCCAGCGGGACTCACAGATACGCAGTATTTT. Residues: CASSPQMYPAGLTDTQYF.